The rows below give T cell receptor beta chains drawn from one sample of a study of OX40 agonist ivuxolimab in advanced cancers. Sequenced by immunoSEQ multiplex PCR; TCRdb stores in-frame clones only, minus some. The profile shows roughly 80,000 clones, 85% to 95% of them singletons. This sample comprised CD4+ or CD8+ T cells sorted from blood, obtained in a trial of the OX40 agonist ivuxolimab. These receptors all stem from an adult with an advanced solid tumor such as melanoma, head and neck, liver or kidney cancer. Both conserved end residues are part of each CDR3. Fields, in order: clone size, V gene, D gene, J gene, CDR3 protein, CDR3 DNA. The D gene is left open where the match is weak. The size of a clone is reported for some rows only, either as once, few or many, or as a class for expanded clones.

clone_size: .
v_call: TRBV19
d_call: .
j_call: TRBJ1-6
cdr3_aa: CASSIDSYNSPLHF
cdr3_nt: TGTGCCAGTAGTATAGACAGCTATAATTCACCCCTCCACTTT

clone_size: .
v_call: TRBV9
d_call: TRBD2
j_call: TRBJ2-3
cdr3_aa: CASRSGGAVDTQYF
cdr3_nt: TGTGCCAGCCGAAGCGGGGGGGCGGTAGATACGCAGTATTTT

clone_size: .
v_call: TRBV4-3
d_call: .
j_call: TRBJ2-3
cdr3_aa: CASSRRLTDTQYF
cdr3_nt: TGCGCCAGCAGCCGCCGCCTCACAGATACGCAGTATTTT

clone_size: .
v_call: TRBV28
d_call: .
j_call: TRBJ2-5
cdr3_aa: CASSLPSALGPETQYF
cdr3_nt: TGTGCCAGCAGTCTCCCCAGTGCTTTGGGTCCAGAGACCCAGTACTTC

clone_size: .
v_call: TRBV6-5
d_call: .
j_call: TRBJ2-3
cdr3_aa: CASRQDGGRTDTQYF
cdr3_nt: TGTGCCAGCAGGCAGGACGGGGGCCGCACAGATACGCAGTATTTT

clone_size: .
v_call: TRBV7-2
d_call: .
j_call: TRBJ2-2
cdr3_aa: CASSLEVGQFGELFF
cdr3_nt: TGTGCCAGCAGCTTGGAGGTGGGACAATTCGGGGAGCTGTTTTTT

clone_size: .
v_call: TRBV27
d_call: .
j_call: TRBJ1-2
cdr3_aa: CASSFTGNYGYTF
cdr3_nt: TGTGCCAGCAGTTTTACAGGGAACTATGGCTACACCTTC

clone_size: .
v_call: TRBV5-8
d_call: .
j_call: TRBJ1-5
cdr3_aa: CASSLAGSDTQPQHF
cdr3_nt: TGTGCCAGCAGCTTGGCCGGGTCAGATACTCAGCCCCAGCATTTT

clone_size: .
v_call: TRBV6-5
d_call: TRBD1
j_call: TRBJ1-1
cdr3_aa: CASSMGQGGTEAFF
cdr3_nt: TGTGCCAGCAGCATGGGACAGGGAGGGACTGAAGCTTTCTTT

clone_size: .
v_call: TRBV6-6
d_call: TRBD2
j_call: TRBJ2-4
cdr3_aa: CASSSIRTSGNYIQYF
cdr3_nt: TGTGCCAGCAGTTCGATCCGGACTAGCGGGAATTACATTCAGTACTTC

clone_size: .
v_call: TRBV6-1
d_call: TRBD1
j_call: TRBJ1-6
cdr3_aa: CASSVDRSSGSPLHF
cdr3_nt: TGTGCCAGCAGTGTGGACAGGTCGTCGGGTTCACCCCTCCACTTT

clone_size: .
v_call: TRBV7-9
d_call: TRBD1
j_call: TRBJ1-2
cdr3_aa: CASSLVGDRENGYTF
cdr3_nt: TGTGCCAGCAGCTTAGTTGGCGACAGGGAAAATGGCTACACCTTC

clone_size: .
v_call: TRBV27
d_call: TRBD2
j_call: TRBJ2-7
cdr3_aa: CASSQWTSDEQYF
cdr3_nt: TGTGCCAGCAGTCAATGGACTAGCGACGAGCAGTACTTC

clone_size: once
v_call: TRBV29-1
d_call: .
j_call: TRBJ2-7
cdr3_aa: CSVEDLDPSYEQYF
cdr3_nt: TGCAGCGTTGAAGATCTCGATCCCTCCTACGAGCAGTACTTC

clone_size: .
v_call: TRBV4-3
d_call: .
j_call: TRBJ2-1
cdr3_aa: CASSQDSTGSDNEQFF
cdr3_nt: TGCGCCAGCAGCCAAGATTCAACTGGTTCTGACAATGAGCAGTTCTTC

clone_size: few
v_call: TRBV4-1
d_call: .
j_call: TRBJ1-1
cdr3_aa: CASSHRGIDTEAFF
cdr3_nt: TGCGCCAGCAGCCATCGGGGGATTGACACTGAAGCTTTCTTT

clone_size: .
v_call: TRBV7-9
d_call: TRBD1
j_call: TRBJ2-7
cdr3_aa: CASSALETGSYEQYF
cdr3_nt: TGTGCCAGCAGCGCCCTGGAGACAGGGTCGTACGAGCAGTACTTC

clone_size: once
v_call: TRBV27
d_call: TRBD1
j_call: TRBJ1-5
cdr3_aa: CASRTGGLGNQPQHF
cdr3_nt: TGTGCCAGCAGGACAGGGGGCTTAGGCAATCAGCCCCAGCATTTT

clone_size: .
v_call: TRBV7-9
d_call: .
j_call: TRBJ2-2
cdr3_aa: CATSPGKWDTGELFF
cdr3_nt: TGTGCCACCAGTCCGGGAAAATGGGACACCGGGGAGCTGTTTTTT

clone_size: .
v_call: TRBV27
d_call: .
j_call: TRBJ2-3
cdr3_aa: CASSLDFTLDTQYF
cdr3_nt: TGTGCCAGCAGTTTGGACTTCACATTGGATACGCAGTATTTT

clone_size: .
v_call: TRBV4-3
d_call: TRBD1
j_call: TRBJ1-5
cdr3_aa: CASSQDSAGGNQPQHF
cdr3_nt: TGCGCCAGCAGCCAAGATAGTGCAGGGGGTAATCAGCCCCAGCATTTT

clone_size: .
v_call: TRBV4-3
d_call: TRBD2
j_call: TRBJ2-7
cdr3_aa: CASSQAETSGGYEQYF
cdr3_nt: TGCGCCAGCAGCCAAGCGGAGACTAGCGGGGGCTACGAGCAGTACTTC

clone_size: .
v_call: TRBV10-3
d_call: TRBD1
j_call: TRBJ1-5
cdr3_aa: CAISESLDRGNQPQHF
cdr3_nt: TGTGCCATCAGTGAGTCCCTAGACAGGGGCAATCAGCCCCAGCATTTT

clone_size: .
v_call: TRBV19
d_call: TRBD1
j_call: TRBJ1-1
cdr3_aa: CASTTGLHVAFF
cdr3_nt: TGTGCCAGTACGACAGGGCTTCATGTAGCTTTCTTT

clone_size: .
v_call: TRBV27
d_call: .
j_call: TRBJ2-2
cdr3_aa: CASSLGAGGELFF
cdr3_nt: TGTGCCAGCAGTTTAGGGGCGGGGGGGGAGCTGTTTTTT

clone_size: .
v_call: TRBV4-3
d_call: TRBD1
j_call: TRBJ1-4
cdr3_aa: CASSFDPGQGFATNEKLFF
cdr3_nt: TGCGCCAGCAGCTTTGACCCGGGACAGGGGTTTGCAACTAATGAAAAACTGTTTTTT

clone_size: .
v_call: TRBV19
d_call: .
j_call: TRBJ2-7
cdr3_aa: CASRAGSSYEQYF
cdr3_nt: TGTGCCAGTAGAGCGGGTTCCTCCTACGAGCAGTACTTC

clone_size: .
v_call: TRBV9
d_call: TRBD1
j_call: TRBJ1-6
cdr3_aa: CASSPGQGNSPLHF
cdr3_nt: TGTGCCAGCAGCCCCGGACAGGGTAATTCACCCCTCCACTTT